The 15 T cell receptor beta chains given below trace back to one sample, sequenced in a study of blood T cells in healthy people across ages. Alongside a J-beta primer mix, a sample-barcoded 5' primer served in a second PCR lasting roughly 6 to 11 cycles. TCRdb ran MiXCR on the 5' RACE reads and lists one entry per CDR3 protein. The sample contains about 780,000 distinct CDR3 sequences, 60% to 80% of which appear only once. The specimen was blood. The receptor set was obtained from a man aged 25 to 45 in good health.

Only a few counts were recorded for this clonotype. CDR3 sequence reads: CASSLATVNYGYTF. The CDR3 DNA follows: TGTGCCAGCAGCTTAGCGACAGTTAACTATGGCTACACCTTC. This rearrangement joins TRBV7-2 to TRBJ1-2; a weak D match, TRBD1 (5 bases). The CDR3 length is 14 residues. The V gene's germline CDR1 is SGHTA and CDR2 FQGNSA. V shed 0 bases and J shed 1 base, with 6 bases lying between them.

The gene calls are TRBV5-8 and TRBJ2-1; possibly TRBD1 for D (5 bases). Germline assignment: CDR1 SGHTS and CDR2 YDEGEE. CDR3 length: 15 amino acids. The V gene lost 5 bases and the J gene lost 0 bases, with 12 bases spanning the gap. This chain's CDR3 is CASSEQESSYNEQFF. In DNA form, the CDR3 reads TGTGCCAGCAGTGAACAGGAGAGCTCCTACAATGAGCAGTTCTTC.

The rearrangement joins TRBV9 to TRBJ2-1, with D unclear. The germline gives CDR1 SGDLS, CDR2 YYNGEE. The CDR3 consists of 13 residues. V was trimmed by 0 bases and J by 11 bases, leaving 12 bases between them. CDR3 nucleotides: TGTGCCAGCAGCGTAGTAACCGGGCCACAGCAGTTCTTC. Amino acid sequence: CASSVVTGPQQFF.

This clonotype showed up just once. The chain joins TRBV12-3 or TRBV12-4 to TRBJ1-2; D may be TRBD1 (6 bases). This CDR3 region has 15 residues. Deletions cut 6 bases from V and 6 bases from J, with 20 bases between. CDR3 sequence (DNA): TGTGCCAGCAGCTCCGGGACACCGAAAGCCCATGGCTACACCTTC. It is translated as CASSSGTPKAHGYTF.

The chain couples TRBV7-2 to TRBJ2-5, with 13 bases fitting TRBD2. The CDR3 totals 19 residues. Germline CDR1 reads SGHTA; CDR2 reads FQGNSA. The V gene end was trimmed by 3 bases and the J gene end by 5 bases; junction bases not matched to a gene: 15. The CDR3 DNA reads TGTGCCAGCAGCTTTCGGACTAGCGGGGGCGCCGGGGTCGCGGAGACCCAGTACTTC. It encodes CASSFRTSGGAGVAETQYF.

This clonotype came up many times. The chain combines TRBV20-1 with TRBJ2-1, with 10 bases matching TRBD2. Trimming cost V 1 base and J 4 bases; bases outside gene matches: 10. This CDR3 spans 17 amino acids. Germline-derived CDR1 and CDR2 are DFQATT and SNEGSKA (reference sequence). Here the CDR3 reads CSARVSSGGALYNEQFF. CDR3 nucleotides: TGCAGTGCTAGAGTGTCCAGCGGGGGGGCCTTGTACAATGAGCAGTTCTTC.

Only a few counts were recorded for this clonotype. CDR3 region: CASSRDRGPNTEAFF. The CDR3 DNA is TGTGCCAGCAGTCGGGACAGGGGGCCGAACACTGAAGCTTTCTTT. This chain uses TRBV6-6 with TRBJ1-1; TRBD1 aligns across 12 bases. CDR1 and CDR2 from the germline V gene are MNHNY and SVGAGI (reference sequence). This CDR3 is built from 15 residues. V lost 5 bases to trimming and J lost 1 base; unmatched junction nucleotides: 2.

This sequence joins TRBV29-1 and TRBJ1-2, with D possibly matching TRBD1 (6 bases). V lost 0 bases and J 3 bases, leaving 8 bases between the germline ends. CDR3 size: 13 residues. Germline V lookup: CDR1 SQVTM, CDR2 ANQGSEA. In DNA, the CDR3 is TGCAGCGTTGAAGATGGGGGCTACTATGGCTACACCTTC. Protein: CSVEDGGYYGYTF.

The sample holds a few counts of this clonotype. The chain has TRBV7-3 and TRBJ1-2, with 9 nucleotides matching TRBD1. The J segment lost 2 bases and the V segment lost 2 bases, leaving 6 bases of the junction unmatched. Germline V lookup: CDR1 SGHTA, CDR2 FQGTGA. The length of the CDR3 is 16 residues. The CDR3 spells CASSLGTGTGNYGYTF. As DNA, the CDR3 is TGTGCCAGCAGCTTAGGGACAGGGACGGGGAACTATGGCTACACCTTC.

The chain recombines TRBV20-1 with TRBJ2-5, with a weak D call TRBD2 (6 bases). V gave up 3 bases and J gave up 5 bases, with 13 bases separating them. The CDR3 length is 13 residues. CDR1 and CDR2 from the germline V gene are DFQATT and SNEGSKA (reference sequence). Written as DNA, the CDR3 is TGCAGTGCTAGTGGGGGGAACTACGAGACCCAGTACTTC. This codes for CSASGGNYETQYF.

The chain links TRBV7-9 to TRBJ2-4; 8 nucleotides line up with TRBD1. V shed 5 bases and J 8 bases; nucleotides not matched to a gene: 8. Germline V CDR1 and CDR2: SEHNR, FQNEAQ (reference sequence). This CDR3 comprises 14 residues. CDR3 sequence reads: CASSQGQVGDIQYF. DNA of the CDR3: TGTGCCAGCAGCCAGGGACAGGTCGGTGACATTCAGTACTTC. Based on the CDR3 plus reference TRBV7-9 and TRBJ2-4, the full variable domain is DTGVSQNPRHKITKRGQNVTFRCDPISEHNRLYWYRQTLGQGPEFLTYFQNEAQLEKSRLLSDRFSAERPKGSFSTLEIQRTEQGDSAMYLCASSQGQVGDIQYFGAGTRLSVL.

The chain recombines TRBV5-5 with TRBJ2-5; possibly TRBD2 for D (7 bases). The germline gives CDR1 SGHKS, CDR2 YYEKEE (reference sequence). Trimming left V 6 bases short and J 9 bases short, with 21 bases between. CDR3 length: 14 amino acids. CDR3 loop: CASKRDTLIEAQYF. The CDR3 DNA reads as TGTGCCAGCAAGCGGGACACGTTAATTGAGGCCCAGTACTTC.

This clonotype was recorded a few times. The chain couples TRBV5-1 to TRBJ1-5, with a possible D match to TRBD1 (6 bases). The CDR3 totals 14 residues. The V gene lost 0 bases and the J gene lost 7 bases, with 11 bases spanning the gap. CDR1 and CDR2 from the germline V gene are SGHRS and YFSETQ. CDR3 amino acids: CASSLAGGRQPQHF. CDR3 coding DNA: TGCGCCAGCAGCTTGGCCGGGGGCAGGCAGCCCCAGCATTTT.

This clonotype was detected a few times. This chain joins TRBV7-9 and TRBJ1-2, with D tentatively TRBD1 (5 bases). The CDR3 loop spans 13 amino acids. V was cut by 3 bases and J by 7 bases, with 12 bases left in between. CDR1 and CDR2 (germline): SEHNR, FQNEAQ (reference sequence). The CDR3 reads CASSFEGDLGYTF. CDR3 sequence (DNA): TGTGCCAGCAGCTTCGAAGGGGATCTTGGCTACACCTTC.

The chain has TRBV9 and TRBJ2-3; 8 bases are shared with TRBD1. V lost 0 bases, J lost 6 bases, and 6 bases stayed unmatched. CDR3 size: 15 residues. Germline V gene data show CDR1 as SGDLS and CDR2 as YYNGEE. CDR3 bases: TGTGCCAGCAGCGTAGATGCAGGGGGCGCCGATACGCAGTATTTT. Amino acids: CASSVDAGGADTQYF.